This entry lists 2 T cell receptor beta chains sequenced from one sample in a study of T cells in Graves' hyperthyroidism and ophthalmopathy. Template material for amplifying TCR beta CDR3 regions consisted of RNA transcripts. Researchers ran a first-round RT-PCR on the TCR CDR3 using the HTBI primer set. TCRdb re-called the multiplex PCR reads through MiXCR, storing one row per CDR3 protein. Of 300,000 to 350,000 distinct CDR3 sequences detected, roughly 18% appear once; the ten largest clones hold about 49%. Sequenced: blood. These TCRs come from a woman aged 45-65 years with Graves' hyperthyroidism.

This clonotype was counted at least ten times. The chain employs TRBV5-6 and TRBJ2-2; D not certain. Trimming removed 0 bases from V and 7 bases from J, with 4 bases in between. Germline V gives CDR1 SGHDT, CDR2 YYEEEE. This CDR3 spans 12 amino acids. The DNA for the CDR3 is TGTGCCAGCAGCTTGGCGGACGGGGAGCTGTTTTTT. Protein sequence: CASSLADGELFF.

The rearrangement joins TRBV19 to TRBJ1-5; tentative D call: TRBD1 (5 bases). Germline CDR1 is LNHDA and CDR2 is SQIVND (reference sequence). The germline V and J ends were trimmed by 7 bases and 5 bases, with 9 bases remaining between them. The length of the CDR3 is 12 residues. CDR3 coding DNA: TGTGCCAGTAAACAGGAGTATCAGCCCCAGCATTTT. This translates into CASKQEYQPQHF.